The sequence of this T cell receptor (beta chain) was determined in a study of T cell changes during pregnancy in multiple sclerosis. V was trimmed by 5 bases and J by 7 bases, leaving 11 bases between them. The CDR3 length is 12 residues. CDR1 and CDR2 from the germline V gene are SGHVS and FQNEAQ. The method was immunoSEQ multiplex PCR; TCRdb's version includes in-frame clones alone and lacks a portion of them. This table has fewer than 40,000 clones, about nine tenths appearing once. Sequencing was performed on CD8+ T cells from peripheral blood mononuclear cells, taken in the first trimester of pregnancy. V gene TRBV7-8 combines with J gene TRBJ1-1; perhaps TRBD1 as D (6 bases). The origin of this receptor is a female donor with multiple sclerosis, enrolled in a pregnancy study. Here the CDR3 reads CASSPTGIEAFF. In DNA, the CDR3 is TGTGCCAGCAGCCCTACAGGGATTGAAGCTTTCTTT.